This T cell receptor beta chain emerged from a study of human T cells and chemical hapten exposure. About the study: The study enrolled mostly female patients with alopecia areata, totalis or universalis.

V lost 1 base, J lost 6 bases, and 7 bases stayed unmatched. Germline assignment: CDR1 MNHNS and CDR2 SASEGT. CDR3 length: 16 amino acids. General study points: Counts of TCRs above 1 in 1000 frequency stayed unchanged with DPC sensitization.

The library tagged individual cDNA molecules with unique molecular identifiers. In the original processing: Sample TCR totals centred on a median of roughly 96,000, ranging roughly 20,000 to 690,600. TCRdb itself ran the RACE reads through MiXCR, one entry per CDR3 protein. The V and J calls here are based on TCRdb, not the publication. Seen here are a few hundred thousand distinct CDR3 sequences, around 7.3% observed once, and the top ten hold approximately 1.2%. Remarks on this clonotype: The antigen is unknown.

Time point described: pre-sensitization, week 0. Documented treatment: therapeutic diphenylcyclopropenone sensitization with weekly scalp DPC. The sample was whole blood, taken in connection with sensitization to the hapten diphenylcyclopropenone (DPC). The rearrangement joins TRBV6-1 to TRBJ2-3; 10 nucleotides align to TRBD1. The sequence was obtained from a man aged 18 to 35 with alopecia areata. Some clones in this sample may be carry-over from other donors' samples. The chain's CDR3 is CASSEGQGATRDTQYF. The CDR3 nucleotides read TGTGCCAGCAGTGAAGGACAGGGGGCTACCAGGGATACGCAGTATTTT.